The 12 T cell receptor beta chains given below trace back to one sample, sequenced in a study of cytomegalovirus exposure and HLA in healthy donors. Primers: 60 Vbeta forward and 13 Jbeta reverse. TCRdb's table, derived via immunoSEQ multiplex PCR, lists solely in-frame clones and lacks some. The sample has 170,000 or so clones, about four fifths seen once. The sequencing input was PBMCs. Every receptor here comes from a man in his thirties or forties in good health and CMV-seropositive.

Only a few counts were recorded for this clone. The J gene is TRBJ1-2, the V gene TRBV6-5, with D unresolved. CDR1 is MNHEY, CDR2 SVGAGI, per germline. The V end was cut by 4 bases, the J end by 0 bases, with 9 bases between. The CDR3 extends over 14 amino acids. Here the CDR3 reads CASSLRGSNYGYTF. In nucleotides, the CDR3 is TGTGCCAGCAGTTTACGGGGTTCTAACTATGGCTACACCTTC.

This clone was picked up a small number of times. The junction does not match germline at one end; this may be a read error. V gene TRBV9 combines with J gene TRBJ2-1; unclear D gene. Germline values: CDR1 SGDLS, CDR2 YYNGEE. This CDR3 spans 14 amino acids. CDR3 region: CASSVQASNNEQFF. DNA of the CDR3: TGTGCCAGCAGCGTTCAAGCCTCCAACAATGAGCAGTTCTTC.

CDR3 loop: CASSQDRQGTTYEQYF. DNA of the CDR3: TGCGCCAGCAGCCAAGACAGGCAGGGGACCACCTACGAGCAGTACTTC. This chain uses TRBV4-3 with TRBJ2-7; D perhaps matches TRBD1 (6 bases). There are 16 residues in the CDR3. The V end lost 0 bases, the J end lost 2 bases, and 14 bases lay between the germline ends. The germline CDR1 and CDR2 sequences are LGHNA and YSLEER.

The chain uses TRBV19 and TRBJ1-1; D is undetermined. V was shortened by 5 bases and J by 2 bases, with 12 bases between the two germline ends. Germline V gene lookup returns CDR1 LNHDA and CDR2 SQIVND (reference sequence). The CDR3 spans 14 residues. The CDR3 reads CASSVTGVNTEAFF. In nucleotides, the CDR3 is TGTGCCAGTAGTGTCACCGGGGTTAACACTGAAGCTTTCTTT.

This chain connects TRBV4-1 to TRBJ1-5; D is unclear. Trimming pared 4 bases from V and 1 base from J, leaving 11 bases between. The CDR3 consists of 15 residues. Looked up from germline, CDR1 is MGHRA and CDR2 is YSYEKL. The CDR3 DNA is TGCGCCAGCAGCCTAACGTTGCGGAGCAATCAGCCCCAGCATTTT. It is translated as CASSLTLRSNQPQHF.

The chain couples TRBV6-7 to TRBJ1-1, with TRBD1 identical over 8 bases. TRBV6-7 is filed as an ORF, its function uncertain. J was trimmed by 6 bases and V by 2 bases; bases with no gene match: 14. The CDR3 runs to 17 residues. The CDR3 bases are TGTGCCAGCAGTTACCCCGAAGGACAGGGAAAGGGATCTGAAGCTTTCTTT. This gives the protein CASSYPEGQGKGSEAFF.

CDR3 sequence (DNA): TGCGCCAGCAGACCCGGGCAGGGGGCCCACGAGCAGTACTTC. Protein: CASRPGQGAHEQYF. This chain links TRBV4-3 with TRBJ2-7, with 8 bases aligning to TRBD1. V trimming: 6 bases; J trimming: 5 bases; junction bases outside the gene matches: 9. The CDR3 extends over 14 amino acids. Germline values: CDR1 LGHNA, CDR2 YSLEER.

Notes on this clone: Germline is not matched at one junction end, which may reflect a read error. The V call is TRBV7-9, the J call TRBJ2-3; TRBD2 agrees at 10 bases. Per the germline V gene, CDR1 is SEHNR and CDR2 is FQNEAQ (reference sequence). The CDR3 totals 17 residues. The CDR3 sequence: CSSSSTSGTSSTDTQYF. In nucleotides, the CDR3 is TGTTCCAGCAGCTCTACTAGCGGGACCTCTAGCACAGATACGCAGTATTTT.

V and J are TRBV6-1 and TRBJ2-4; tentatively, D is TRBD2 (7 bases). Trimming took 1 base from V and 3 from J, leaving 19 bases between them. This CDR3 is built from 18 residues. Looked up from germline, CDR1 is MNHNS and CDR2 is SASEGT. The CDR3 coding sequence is TGTGCCAGCAGTGAAGTACCGTCGGGGGGCTTTGGCAAAAACATTCAGTACTTC. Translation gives CASSEVPSGGFGKNIQYF.

CDR3 amino acids: CASSVGLARGNEQFF. CDR3 coding DNA: TGTGCCAGCAGCGTCGGGCTAGCGAGGGGAAATGAGCAGTTCTTC. The genes are TRBV9 and TRBJ2-1, with D perhaps TRBD2 (6 bases). The germline V gene encodes CDR1 SGDLS and CDR2 YYNGEE. The CDR3 is 15 amino acids. Trimming removed 2 bases from V and 7 bases from J, with 16 bases in between.

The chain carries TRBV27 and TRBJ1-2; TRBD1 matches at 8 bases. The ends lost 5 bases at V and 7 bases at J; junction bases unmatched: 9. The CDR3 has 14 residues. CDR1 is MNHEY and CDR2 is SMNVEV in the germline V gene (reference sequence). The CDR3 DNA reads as TGTGCCAGCAGTCCCCCTGGACAGGGCGTTGGCTACACCTTC. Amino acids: CASSPPGQGVGYTF.

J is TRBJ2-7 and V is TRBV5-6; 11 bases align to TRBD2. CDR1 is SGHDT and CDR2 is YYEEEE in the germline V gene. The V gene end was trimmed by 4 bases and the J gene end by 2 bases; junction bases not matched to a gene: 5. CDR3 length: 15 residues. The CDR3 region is CASSPTSGVAYEQYF. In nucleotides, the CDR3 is TGTGCCAGCAGCCCGACTAGCGGGGTCGCCTACGAGCAGTACTTC.